This TCR beta chain stems from a study of blood T cell repertoires in COVID-19. Study-level background: Donors in the United States, Italy and Spain gave samples during acute or convalescent COVID-19. T cells, B-cell-depleted T cells, or PBMCs provided the cDNA or gDNA that served as material.

Source study methods: Counts of nucleated cells, estimated from reference gene primer amplification, were obtained. Some clones are missing from TCRdb's copy, which holds only in-frame ones; the method was immunoSEQ multiplex PCR. The V and J calls and clone size were taken over from that table, and D and trimming were inferred from the DNA. The sample includes roughly 220,000 clones, around four fifths of them seen just once. The CDR3 is 15 amino acids. Germline V gene lookup returns CDR1 SNHLY and CDR2 FYNNEI. Unmatched junction bases numbered 8, after V lost 5 bases and J lost 5 bases. This chain joins TRBV2 and TRBJ1-4; the match to TRBD1 covers 7 bases. Sequenced input: peripheral blood. The receptor was isolated from a man between 25 and 39 years old with active or convalescent COVID-19. This CDR3 reads CASSTHRGGNEKLFF. Written as DNA, the CDR3 is TGTGCCAGCAGTACTCACAGGGGCGGGAATGAAAAACTGTTTTTT.